Below, 23 T cell receptor beta chains from the same sample are listed, as sequenced in a study of T cell responses to AZD1222 COVID-19 vaccine. Clones were read by immunoSEQ multiplex PCR, and TCRdb kept only the in-frame ones, dropping some. This sample has roughly 93,000 clones, with around nine tenths found just once. The source material was peripheral blood, sampled on day 0 of MenACWY control vaccination. The receptors shown here come from an adult in good health.

The chain joins TRBV18 to TRBJ1-1; a possible D gene is TRBD1 (5 bases). In germline, CDR1 is KGHSH, CDR2 LQKENI. The CDR3 sequence is 14 residues long. Trimming shortened V by 4 bases and J by 1 base, and 10 bases separated the two germline ends. The CDR3 nucleotides read TGTGCCAGCTCACGCTGGGGGGGGAACACTGAAGCTTTCTTT. Translated: CASSRWGGNTEAFF.

The DNA of the CDR3 is TGTGCCAGCAGCGCTGCAGGGGGGTCCGGGCAAAAACTGTTTTTT. Protein: CASSAAGGSGQKLFF. The chain joins TRBV9 to TRBJ1-4, with 7 bases identical to TRBD1. This CDR3 comprises 15 residues. The V and J ends lost 3 bases and 9 bases, in that order; junction bases with no gene match: 11. Germline loops: CDR1 SGDLS, CDR2 YYNGEE.

The rearrangement links TRBV6-2 or TRBV6-3 to TRBJ2-2; a weak D match, TRBD1 (6 bases). The germline gives CDR1 MNHEY, CDR2 SVGEGT. Trimming took 5 bases from V and 1 from J, leaving 17 bases between them. The CDR3 totals 17 residues. Written as DNA, the CDR3 is TGTGCCAGCAGTCAAGAGTACAGGGTGGGGAACACCGGGGAGCTGTTTTTT. It encodes CASSQEYRVGNTGELFF.

The chain recombines TRBV29-1 with TRBJ1-3; D gene unclear. Trimming took 3 bases from V and 0 from J, leaving 9 bases between them. CDR3 length: 14 residues. Germline V gene data show CDR1 as SQVTM and CDR2 as ANQGSEA. The CDR3: CSVEERNSGNTIYF. The CDR3 DNA reads as TGCAGCGTTGAGGAAAGGAACTCTGGAAACACCATATATTTT.

The J gene is TRBJ1-3, the V gene TRBV19, with a possible D match to TRBD1 (5 bases). The CDR3 is 18 residues long. Per germline, CDR1 LNHDA and CDR2 SQIVND (reference sequence). Trimming removed 2 bases at V and 2 bases at J, with 19 bases between. CDR3 bases: TGTGCCAGTAGTATACCCTCTGGCAGGGTCGGTACTGGAAACACCATATATTTT. Encoded protein: CASSIPSGRVGTGNTIYF.

The genes are TRBV6-1 and TRBJ1-2; 10 bases match TRBD1. Per germline, CDR1 MNHNS and CDR2 SASEGT. V shed 3 bases and J 4 bases; nucleotides not matched to a gene: 11. The CDR3 extends over 17 amino acids. The CDR3 is CASSDPPTGGSGYGYTF. The CDR3 nucleotides are TGTGCCAGCAGTGACCCTCCGACAGGGGGCAGTGGCTATGGCTACACCTTC.

This clone occurred a few times. V and J are TRBV6-5 and TRBJ2-1; TRBD2 might be the D (7 bases). V dropped 7 bases and J dropped 6 bases, with 16 bases sitting between them. The length of the CDR3 is 14 residues. Germline V lookup: CDR1 MNHEY, CDR2 SVGAGI. The CDR3 protein is CASTLRGAGNEQFF. Written as DNA, the CDR3 is TGTGCCAGCACTCTTCGGGGGGCGGGCAATGAGCAGTTCTTC.

The chain joins TRBV3-1 (or the pseudogene TRBV3-2) to TRBJ2-3; D gene unclear. The V gene lost 3 bases and the J gene lost 0 bases, with 7 bases spanning the gap. Germline values: CDR1 LGHDT, CDR2 YNNKEL (reference sequence). The CDR3 consists of 14 residues. In nucleotides, the CDR3 is TGTGCCAGCAGCCAGACTGCTAGCACAGATACGCAGTATTTT. Translated, it gives CASSQTASTDTQYF.

The chain recombines TRBV7-8 with TRBJ2-6; D unclear. V was trimmed by 4 bases and J by 3 bases, leaving 10 bases between them. The CDR3 totals 15 residues. Germline lookup yields CDR1 SGHVS and CDR2 FQNEAQ. The CDR3 DNA is TGTGCCAGCAGCTCAGAGGTCGTTGGGGCCAACGTCCTGACTTTC. Amino acids: CASSSEVVGANVLTF.

CDR3 amino acids: CASSQGRNYGYTF. The CDR3 coding sequence is TGTGCCAGCAGCCAGGGACGCAACTATGGCTACACCTTC. The genes are TRBV5-6 and TRBJ1-2, with a possible D match to TRBD1 (5 bases). Looked up from germline, CDR1 is SGHDT and CDR2 is YYEEEE. CDR3 length equals 13 residues. Trimming took off 4 bases at V and 2 bases at J, with 9 bases between the two ends.

In DNA form, the CDR3 reads TGCGCCAGCAACGTAGCGGGGGGCCGGGGCACAGATACGCAGTATTTT. It codes for CASNVAGGRGTDTQYF. The chain combines TRBV5-1 with TRBJ2-3, with TRBD2 identical over 10 bases. CDR3 length equals 16 residues. J lost 1 base, V lost 6 bases, and 8 bases had no gene match. Per the germline V gene, CDR1 is SGHRS and CDR2 is YFSETQ.

The gene calls are TRBV10-3 and TRBJ1-1; 11 nucleotides align to TRBD1. Germline values: CDR1 ENHRY, CDR2 SYGVKD. This CDR3 region has 14 residues. Germline trimming cut 6 bases from V and 4 bases from J; bases unmatched to any gene: 4. The CDR3 here is CAISGTGGVTEAFF. For the CDR3, the DNA is TGTGCCATCAGCGGGACAGGGGGAGTCACTGAAGCTTTCTTT.

This clone showed up just a few times. This chain connects TRBV24-1 to TRBJ1-2; tentatively, D is TRBD1 (5 bases). Germline CDR1 and CDR2: KGHDR and SFDVKD. The V gene lost 6 bases and the J gene lost 0 bases, with 19 bases spanning the gap. This CDR3 is 17 amino acids long. The DNA of the CDR3 is TGTGCCACCAGTTTAGGCATCGGGGGGATAACTAACTATGGCTACACCTTC. It codes for CATSLGIGGITNYGYTF.

V usage is TRBV7-8 and J usage is TRBJ2-1; 10 nucleotides line up with TRBD2. Germline CDR1 SGHVS, CDR2 FQNEAQ. The CDR3 spans 16 residues. J gave up 6 bases and V 1 base, and 6 bases lay outside the gene matches. CDR3 coding DNA: TGTGCCAGCAGCTTAGTCCCTAGCGGGGGCCTCAATGAGCAGTTCTTC. Translation: CASSLVPSGGLNEQFF.

Only a few counts were recorded for this clone. The chain uses TRBV6-5 and TRBJ2-7, with D unresolved. Trimming stripped 7 bases from V and 1 base from J, with 2 bases between. Germline lookup yields CDR1 MNHEY and CDR2 SVGAGI. This CDR3 has 10 amino acids. The CDR3 region has the DNA TGTGCCAGCAAATCCTACGAGCAGTACTTC. This codes for CASKSYEQYF.

The CDR3 protein is CASSLGRNTEAFF. CDR3 nucleotides: TGTGCCAGCAGCTTGGGCAGGAACACTGAAGCTTTCTTT. The gene calls are TRBV5-4 and TRBJ1-1, with D uncertain. Germline V CDR1 and CDR2: SGHNT, YYREEE (reference sequence). CDR3 length: 13 residues. Deletions cut 0 bases from V and 1 base from J, with 4 bases between.

V is TRBV19 and J is TRBJ2-5, with 9 bases aligning to TRBD1. The germline V gene has CDR1 LNHDA and CDR2 SQIVND (reference sequence). J lost 5 bases, V lost 7 bases, and 11 bases had no gene match. The CDR3 extends over 15 amino acids. Here the CDR3 reads CASTTGQGFRETQYF. CDR3 coding DNA: TGTGCCAGTACTACGGGACAGGGTTTCAGGGAGACCCAGTACTTC.

This chain links TRBV5-4 with TRBJ2-1; a weak D match, TRBD1 (5 bases). The CDR3 contains 15 residues. The V gene lost 0 bases and the J gene lost 2 bases, with 9 bases spanning the gap. Per germline, CDR1 SGHNT and CDR2 YYREEE (reference sequence). CDR3 amino acids: CASSLGRGPYNEQFF. The CDR3 coding sequence is TGTGCCAGCAGCTTGGGTAGGGGCCCCTACAATGAGCAGTTCTTC.

The V call is TRBV25-1, the J call TRBJ1-4; no clear D gene. The CDR3 runs to 16 residues. CDR1 and CDR2 from the germline V gene are MGHDK and SYGVNS. Between the trimmed V and J ends, which lost 9 bases and 0 bases, there was a span of 17 bases. The CDR3 reads CASSQHPRATNEKLFF. In DNA, the CDR3 is TGTGCCAGTTCCCAGCACCCCCGGGCAACTAATGAAAAACTGTTTTTT. Together with reference TRBV25-1 and TRBJ1-4, the CDR3 gives the full variable domain: EADIYQTPRYLVIGTGKKITLECSQTMGHDKMYWYQQDPGMELHLIHYSYGVNSTEKGDLSSESTVSRIRTEHFPLTLESARPSHTSQYLCASSQHPRATNEKLFFGSGTQLSVL.

This clone was counted ten times or more. This chain connects TRBV9 to TRBJ2-1, with 9 bases that match TRBD2. The germline gives CDR1 SGDLS, CDR2 YYNGEE. Germline trimming cut 2 bases from V and 2 bases from J; bases unmatched to any gene: 5. The CDR3 runs 16 residues. Written as DNA, the CDR3 is TGTGCCAGCAGCGTCGGGGAGCGGGGGGCCTACAATGAGCAGTTCTTC. Translating gives CASSVGERGAYNEQFF.

The rearrangement links TRBV9 to TRBJ2-1, with TRBD2 matching 8 bases. Germline trimming cut 0 bases from V and 10 bases from J; bases unmatched to any gene: 9. The germline gives CDR1 SGDLS, CDR2 YYNGEE. This CDR3 spans 15 amino acids. CDR3 in DNA: TGTGCCAGCAGCGTAGAGGGTTTGTCTAGCGGGGAGCAGTTCTTC. It specifies CASSVEGLSSGEQFF.

This clone was found once. The chain couples TRBV6-2 or TRBV6-3 to TRBJ1-4, with D unresolved. The length of the CDR3 is 15 residues. Germline values: CDR1 MNHEY, CDR2 SVGEGT. With 2 bases removed from V and 4 bases from J, the gap between germline ends came to 11 bases. This CDR3 is CASSYVRGVNEKLFF. CDR3 in DNA: TGTGCCAGCAGTTACGTCCGGGGAGTTAATGAAAAACTGTTTTTT.

The V and J genes are TRBV7-2 and TRBJ2-5, with a weak D call TRBD1 (6 bases). CDR3 length equals 15 residues. V was cut by 5 bases and J by 5 bases, with 18 bases left in between. Germline V CDR1 and CDR2: SGHTA, FQGNSA. CDR3 sequence (DNA): TGTGCCAGCAGCGAATGGGGCAGGGGTTCGGAGACCCAGTACTTC. This sequence encodes CASSEWGRGSETQYF.